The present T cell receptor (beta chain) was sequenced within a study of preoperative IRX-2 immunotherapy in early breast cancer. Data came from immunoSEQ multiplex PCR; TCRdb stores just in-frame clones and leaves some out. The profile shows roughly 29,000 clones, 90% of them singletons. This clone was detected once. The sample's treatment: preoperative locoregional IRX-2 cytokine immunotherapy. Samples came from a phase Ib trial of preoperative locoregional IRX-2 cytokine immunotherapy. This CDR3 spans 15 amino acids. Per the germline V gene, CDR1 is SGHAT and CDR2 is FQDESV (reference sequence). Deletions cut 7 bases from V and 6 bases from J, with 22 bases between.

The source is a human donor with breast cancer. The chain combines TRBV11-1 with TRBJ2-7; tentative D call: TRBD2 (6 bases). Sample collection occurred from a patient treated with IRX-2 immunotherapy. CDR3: CASTLAGASEGEQYF. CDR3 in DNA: TGTGCCAGCACCCTCGCCGGGGCTAGCGAAGGCGAGCAGTACTTC.